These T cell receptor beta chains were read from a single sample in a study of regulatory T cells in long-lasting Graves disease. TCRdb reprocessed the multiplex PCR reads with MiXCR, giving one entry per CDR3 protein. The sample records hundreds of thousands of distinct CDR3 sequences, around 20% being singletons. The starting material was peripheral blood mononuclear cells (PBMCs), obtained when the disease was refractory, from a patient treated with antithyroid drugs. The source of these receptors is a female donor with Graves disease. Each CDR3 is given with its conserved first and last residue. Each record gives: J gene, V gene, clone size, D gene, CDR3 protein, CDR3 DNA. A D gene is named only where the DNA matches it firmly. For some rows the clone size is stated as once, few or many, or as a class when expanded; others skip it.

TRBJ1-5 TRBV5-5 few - CASSLRLRGNQPQHF TGTGCCAGCAGCTTGCGTCTCAGGGGAAATCAGCCCCAGCATTTT
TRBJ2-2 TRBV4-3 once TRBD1 CASSQEAGTGTGELFF TGCGCCAGCAGCCAGGAGGCCGGGACAGGGACCGGGGAGCTGTTTTTT
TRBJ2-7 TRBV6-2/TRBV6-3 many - CASSSTRAAYEQYF TGTGCCAGCAGTTCCACAAGGGCGGCCTACGAGCAGTACTTC
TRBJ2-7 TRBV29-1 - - CSVGAPYEQYF TGCAGCGTTGGAGCACCCTACGAGCAGTACTTC
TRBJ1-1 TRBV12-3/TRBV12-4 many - CASTRGRNTEAFF TGTGCCAGCACCCGCGGCAGGAACACTGAAGCTTTCTTT
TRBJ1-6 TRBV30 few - CAWKAGYNSPLHF TGTGCCTGGAAGGCGGGTTATAATTCACCCCTCCACTTT
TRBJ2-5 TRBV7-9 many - CASSFTRWETQYF TGTGCCAGCAGCTTTACGCGGTGGGAGACCCAGTACTTC
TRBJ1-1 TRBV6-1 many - CASRQQGINTEAFF TGTGCCAGCAGACAACAAGGCATAAACACTGAAGCTTTCTTT
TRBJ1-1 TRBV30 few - CAWITDMNTEAFF TGTGCCTGGATAACGGACATGAACACTGAAGCTTTCTTT
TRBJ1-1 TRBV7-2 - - CASSLWEQNTEAFF TGTGCCAGCAGCCTATGGGAGCAGAACACTGAAGCTTTCTTT
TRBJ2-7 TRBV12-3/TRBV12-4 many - CASTLGITYEQYF TGTGCCAGCACCTTAGGGATAACCTACGAGCAGTACTTC
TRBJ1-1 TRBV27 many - CASYPLGHLNTEAFF TGTGCCAGCTACCCCCTGGGACACCTGAACACTGAAGCTTTCTTT
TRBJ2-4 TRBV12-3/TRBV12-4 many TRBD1 CASSPTGGIQYF TGTGCCAGCAGTCCGACAGGGGGAATTCAGTACTTC
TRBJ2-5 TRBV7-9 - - CASSAHPRGSETQYF TGTGCCAGCAGCGCCCACCCTCGGGGGAGCGAGACCCAGTACTTC
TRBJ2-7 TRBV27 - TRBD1 CASSQRDSSYEQYF TGTGCCAGCAGCCAACGGGACAGCTCCTACGAGCAGTACTTC
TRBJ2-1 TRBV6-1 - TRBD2 CASSRRTSGSGEQFF TGTGCCAGCAGCAGACGGACTAGCGGGAGCGGGGAGCAGTTCTTC
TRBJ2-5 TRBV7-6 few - CASSLGFQGEGETQYF TGTGCCAGCAGCTTAGGGTTCCAGGGGGAGGGGGAGACCCAGTACTTC
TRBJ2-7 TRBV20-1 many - CSITSYDRLSYEQYF TGCAGCATCACCTCCTACGACAGGCTCTCCTACGAGCAGTACTTC
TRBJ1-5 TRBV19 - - CASRTRQISNQPQHF TGTGCCAGTAGGACTCGACAGATTAGCAATCAGCCCCAGCATTTT
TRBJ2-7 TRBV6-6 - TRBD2 CASSYSRQARDYYEQYF TGTGCCAGCAGTTACTCGAGGCAGGCCCGGGACTACTACGAGCAGTACTTC
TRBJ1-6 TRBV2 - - CASSLSGALNSPLHF TGTGCCAGCAGCTTGTCAGGGGCCCTTAATTCACCCCTCCACTTT
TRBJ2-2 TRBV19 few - CASSMKVTGELFF TGTGCCAGTAGTATGAAGGTCACCGGGGAGCTGTTTTTT
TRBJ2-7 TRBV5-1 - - CASQYRETYEQYF TGCGCCAGCCAATACCGAGAAACTTACGAGCAGTACTTC
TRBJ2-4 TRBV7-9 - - CASSSIGIQYF TGTGCCAGCAGCTCCATCGGGATTCAGTACTTC
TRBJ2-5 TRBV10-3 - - CAIGPGAETQYF TGTGCCATCGGGCCAGGGGCAGAGACCCAGTACTTC
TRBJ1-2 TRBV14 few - CASSQVFSYGYTF TGTGCCAGCAGCCAAGTCTTCAGTTATGGCTACACCTTC
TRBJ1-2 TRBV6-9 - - CASSYASYGYTF TGTGCCAGCAGTTATGCTTCCTATGGCTACACCTTC
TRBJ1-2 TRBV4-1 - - CASSPRDNAQTNYGYTF TGCGCCAGCAGCCCCCGGGACAATGCTCAAACTAACTATGGCTACACCTTC
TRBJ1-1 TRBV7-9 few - CASSLGSGTTEAFF TGTGCCAGCAGCTTAGGGTCGGGGACCACTGAAGCTTTCTTT
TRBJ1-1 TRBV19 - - CASLNRENTEAFF TGTGCCAGCCTTAACAGGGAGAACACTGAAGCTTTCTTT
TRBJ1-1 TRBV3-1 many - CASSQAQAKHTEAFF TGTGCCAGCAGCCAAGCACAGGCCAAGCACACTGAAGCTTTCTTT
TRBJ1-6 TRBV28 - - CASPRRGVLYNSPLHF TGTGCCAGCCCTAGGAGGGGGGTTTTATATAATTCACCCCTCCACTTT
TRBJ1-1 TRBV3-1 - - CASSRIPNTEAFF TGTGCCAGCAGCCGAATCCCCAACACTGAAGCTTTCTTT
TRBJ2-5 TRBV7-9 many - CASIQLSAYQETQYF TGTGCCAGCATCCAGCTCTCCGCGTACCAAGAGACCCAGTACTTC
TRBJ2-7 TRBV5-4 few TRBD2 CASSREVSSYEQYF TGTGCCAGCAGCCGGGAGGTCAGTTCCTACGAGCAGTACTTC
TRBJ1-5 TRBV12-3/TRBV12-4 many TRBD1 CASSQMTGTGGQPQHF TGTGCCAGCAGTCAAATGACAGGGACGGGGGGTCAGCCCCAGCATTTT
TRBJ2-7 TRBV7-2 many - CASSFWAYGYEQYF TGTGCCAGCAGCTTCTGGGCGTACGGCTACGAGCAGTACTTC
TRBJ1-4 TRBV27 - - CASRRGATNEKLFF TGTGCCAGCAGAAGGGGTGCAACTAATGAAAAACTGTTTTTT
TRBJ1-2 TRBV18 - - CASSSTAGPNYGYTF TGTGCCAGCTCGTCGACGGCAGGCCCTAACTATGGCTACACCTTC
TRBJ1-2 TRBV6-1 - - CASTEEPRGYTF TGTGCCAGCACCGAGGAGCCTCGTGGCTACACCTTC
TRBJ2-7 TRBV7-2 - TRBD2 CASRASSGSSYEQYF TGTGCCAGCAGAGCCTCTAGCGGGAGCTCCTACGAGCAGTACTTC